In its sample, the clone carrying this T cell receptor beta chain was seen a few times. Its target is not known. This sample stems from a study of T-cell reconstitution after alpha-beta-depleted transplantation in children. Germline CDR1 KGHDR, CDR2 SFDVKD. This CDR3 region has 16 residues. Unmatched junction bases numbered 5, after V lost 4 bases and J lost 0 bases. The TCRbeta library incorporated unique molecular identifiers. MiXCR, applied by TCRdb to the PCR reads, yields one record per CDR3 protein. The table records 700,000 to 850,000 distinct CDR3 sequences, about 16% of them present only once. General study results and limits: Surviving recipient T cells and thymic progenitors underlay high day-60 TCRbeta diversity in some patients. T-cell counts and diversity at one year following transplant were attributed mainly to newly produced T cells. Alpha-beta T cells present about two months after transplant were reported to originate from several hundred expanded graft clones.

The starting material was PBMCs, mostly from graft donor cells, obtained 360 days after TCRalphabeta/CD19-depleted stem cell transplant. This receptor was identified in a male patient under 18 who had a stem cell transplant for acute lymphoblastic leukemia, so the T cells may come from the graft donor. The J gene is TRBJ1-5, the V gene TRBV24-1; 7 nucleotides line up with TRBD1. The CDR3: CATSDRTGLSNQPQHF. The CDR3, as DNA: TGTGCCACCAGTGACCGGACAGGTCTTAGCAATCAGCCCCAGCATTTT.